A selection of T cell receptor beta chains follows, all from one sample in a study of shared clonotypes between healthy human individuals. Method: immunoSEQ multiplex PCR; TCRdb's copy keeps in-frame clones and lacks some. The data contain about 600,000 clones, over 95% of them singletons. Material for sequencing was naive CD8+ T cells sorted from blood. The source of these receptors is a woman in her thirties in good health. CDR3s include the opening cysteine and the closing phenylalanine or tryptophan. The D gene is left open where the match is weak. Some rows mark clone size as missing; the rest say once, few, many or name a class of expanded clone.

DNA: TGTGCCAGCAGTATACTACAGGGGACCTACGAGCAGTACTTC
CDR3: CASSILQGTYEQYF
D: TRBD1
V: TRBV27
J: TRBJ2-7
size: NA

DNA: TGTGCCAGCAGTGAAGGGACCTCTGGAAACACCATATATTTT
CDR3: CASSEGTSGNTIYF
D: NA
V: TRBV6-1
J: TRBJ1-3
size: NA

DNA: TGTGCCAGTAGTGCAGAGTCCCTATCCTACGAGCAGTACTTC
CDR3: CASSAESLSYEQYF
D: NA
V: TRBV19
J: TRBJ2-7
size: NA

DNA: TGTGCCAGCAGTGCAGGGTATGAAGCTTTCTTT
CDR3: CASSAGYEAFF
D: NA
V: TRBV6-6
J: TRBJ1-1
size: NA

DNA: TGCGCCAGTGGGACAGGGGCCCCAGATACGCAGTATTTT
CDR3: CASGTGAPDTQYF
D: TRBD1
V: TRBV10-2
J: TRBJ2-3
size: NA

DNA: TGTGCCGCGACACCTACACTATACTACGAGCAGTACTTC
CDR3: CAATPTLYYEQYF
D: NA
V: TRBV10-3
J: TRBJ2-7
size: NA

DNA: TGTGCCAGCAGCCACAGGCAGGGGAACACTGAAGCTTTCTTT
CDR3: CASSHRQGNTEAFF
D: NA
V: TRBV4-2
J: TRBJ1-1
size: NA

DNA: TGTGCCAGCAGCCCGAGGCTTCCTCGGGGCGGGAGAAACGAGCAGTACTTC
CDR3: CASSPRLPRGGRNEQYF
D: TRBD2
V: TRBV7-8
J: TRBJ2-7
size: NA

DNA: TGCAGCGTTTGGACAGGGTCTGAAGCTTTCTTT
CDR3: CSVWTGSEAFF
D: TRBD1
V: TRBV29-1
J: TRBJ1-1
size: NA

DNA: TGTGCCAGCGCCGACAGCTCTGGAAACACCATATATTTT
CDR3: CASADSSGNTIYF
D: NA
V: TRBV19
J: TRBJ1-3
size: NA

DNA: TGTGCCAGCAGGCGGACGGGGTCGGGATACGAGCAGTACTTC
CDR3: CASRRTGSGYEQYF
D: NA
V: TRBV2
J: TRBJ2-7
size: NA

DNA: TGTGCCAGCAGACTAATGGGAGCCACCCACACCTTC
CDR3: CASRLMGATHTF
D: NA
V: TRBV5-8
J: TRBJ1-2
size: NA

DNA: TGTGCCAGCAGCCGGGAGGGTGTATATGAAAAACTGTTTTTT
CDR3: CASSREGVYEKLFF
D: NA
V: TRBV6-1
J: TRBJ1-4
size: NA

DNA: TGTGCCAGCAGTCTACCTCCGACTAGCGGGCCGCCAGCCGAGCAGTACTTC
CDR3: CASSLPPTSGPPAEQYF
D: TRBD2
V: TRBV27
J: TRBJ2-7
size: NA

DNA: TGTGCCAGCGGCCCGGGACTAGCGGGAGATAATGAGCAGTTCTTC
CDR3: CASGPGLAGDNEQFF
D: TRBD2
V: TRBV27
J: TRBJ2-1
size: NA

DNA: TGTGCCAGCAGCGGGCCCCAAGAGACCCAGTACTTC
CDR3: CASSGPQETQYF
D: NA
V: TRBV9
J: TRBJ2-5
size: once

DNA: TGTGCCAGCACCAAAGGCGACGGGGACGATACGCAGTATTTT
CDR3: CASTKGDGDDTQYF
D: NA
V: TRBV2
J: TRBJ2-3
size: NA

DNA: TGTGCCAGCAGTGGAGGGATAGCGCCAGATACGCAGTATTTT
CDR3: CASSGGIAPDTQYF
D: NA
V: TRBV2
J: TRBJ2-3
size: NA

DNA: TGTGCCAGCAGTTTTTTTCTACCCCTACACACAGGGGCCGGAAACAATGAGCAGTTCTTC
CDR3: CASSFFLPLHTGAGNNEQFF
D: TRBD1
V: TRBV28
J: TRBJ2-1
size: NA

DNA: TGTGCCAGCAGCTTGGTTACTAGCGGAACCTACGAGCAGTACTTC
CDR3: CASSLVTSGTYEQYF
D: TRBD2
V: TRBV5-6
J: TRBJ2-7
size: NA

DNA: TGTGCCACCAGCAGACACCACGGCTCTGGGGCCAACGTCCTGACTTTC
CDR3: CATSRHHGSGANVLTF
D: NA
V: TRBV15
J: TRBJ2-6
size: NA

DNA: TGCGCCAGCAGCTTGGAAGGGGGTCAAGAGACCCAGTACTTC
CDR3: CASSLEGGQETQYF
D: NA
V: TRBV5-1
J: TRBJ2-5
size: NA

DNA: TGTGCCAGCAGTTCCCTTTTAAGCCAAGAGACCCAGTACTTC
CDR3: CASSSLLSQETQYF
D: NA
V: TRBV6-5
J: TRBJ2-5
size: NA

DNA: TGTGCCAGCAGCGTAGGGGCTAGCGAGACCTACGAGCAGTACTTC
CDR3: CASSVGASETYEQYF
D: NA
V: TRBV9
J: TRBJ2-7
size: once

DNA: TGCGCCAGCAGCTTCCCGACGGGACAGACAAATCCGGGGGGCTATGGCTACACCTTC
CDR3: CASSFPTGQTNPGGYGYTF
D: TRBD1
V: TRBV5-1
J: TRBJ1-2
size: NA

DNA: TGTGCCAGTAGGGGGACTAGCGGGAGGGAGGGAGATGAGCAGTTCTTC
CDR3: CASRGTSGREGDEQFF
D: TRBD2
V: TRBV19
J: TRBJ2-1
size: NA

DNA: TGTGCCAGCAGTCCCGGGACTAGCGGGAGAGATGAGCAGTTCTTC
CDR3: CASSPGTSGRDEQFF
D: TRBD2
V: TRBV27
J: TRBJ2-1
size: NA

DNA: TGTGCCAGCAGCTTGGAGGGACAGCCTAATGAAAAACTGTTTTTT
CDR3: CASSLEGQPNEKLFF
D: TRBD1
V: TRBV5-4
J: TRBJ1-4
size: NA

DNA: TGTGCCAGCAGGCCTAGGACAGGGAGTTACGAGCAGTACTTC
CDR3: CASRPRTGSYEQYF
D: TRBD1
V: TRBV7-2
J: TRBJ2-7
size: NA

DNA: TGTGCCAGTAGCAGGGGTGGCTACAATGAGCAGTTCTTC
CDR3: CASSRGGYNEQFF
D: NA
V: TRBV19
J: TRBJ2-1
size: NA

DNA: TGTGCCAGCAGCTTAGTAGCGGAGGGAGAGACCCAGTACTTC
CDR3: CASSLVAEGETQYF
D: NA
V: TRBV7-9
J: TRBJ2-5
size: NA

DNA: TGTGCCAGCAGCGGGCAGGGTGACGAGCAGTACTTC
CDR3: CASSGQGDEQYF
D: NA
V: TRBV9
J: TRBJ2-7
size: NA

DNA: TGTGCCATCAGTGACCGGACAGCCCAACCCTACGAGCAGTACTTC
CDR3: CAISDRTAQPYEQYF
D: NA
V: TRBV10-3
J: TRBJ2-7
size: NA

DNA: TGTGCCAGCAGCTTAGGCCAGGGGGCTTCGGAGACCCAGTACTTC
CDR3: CASSLGQGASETQYF
D: TRBD1
V: TRBV7-9
J: TRBJ2-5
size: NA

DNA: TGTGCCAGCAGCCCTAGTGGGGGCGCGGGAACTGAAGCTTTCTTT
CDR3: CASSPSGGAGTEAFF
D: NA
V: TRBV9
J: TRBJ1-1
size: NA

DNA: TGTGCCAGCAGTTTAGGGGTTTACTCCTACAATGAGCAGTTCTTC
CDR3: CASSLGVYSYNEQFF
D: NA
V: TRBV6-5
J: TRBJ2-1
size: NA

DNA: TGTGCCAGCAGCCAAGGAGGCAATGAGCAGTTCTTC
CDR3: CASSQGGNEQFF
D: NA
V: TRBV4-2
J: TRBJ2-1
size: NA

DNA: TGCGCCAGCAGCCAAGGGGAGGGGGCGAACACTGAAGCTTTCTTT
CDR3: CASSQGEGANTEAFF
D: TRBD1
V: TRBV4-1
J: TRBJ1-1
size: NA

DNA: TGTGCCAGCAGTCCCTCAGGGGGCGGCTATGGCTACACCTTC
CDR3: CASSPSGGGYGYTF
D: TRBD1
V: TRBV11-2
J: TRBJ1-2
size: NA

DNA: TGCGCCAGCAGCCAAGATAATAGCGTCACCTACGAGCAGTACTTC
CDR3: CASSQDNSVTYEQYF
D: NA
V: TRBV4-1
J: TRBJ2-7
size: NA

DNA: TGTGCCAGCAGTAGGGAGGCGTACAATGAGCAGTTCTTC
CDR3: CASSREAYNEQFF
D: NA
V: TRBV27
J: TRBJ2-1
size: NA

DNA: TGCGCCAGCAGTGGTTGGGAGAGTGCGTACGAGCAGTACTTC
CDR3: CASSGWESAYEQYF
D: NA
V: TRBV10-2
J: TRBJ2-7
size: NA

DNA: TGTGCCAGCATACCAGGGACTAGCTCCTACAATGAGCAGTTCTTC
CDR3: CASIPGTSSYNEQFF
D: TRBD2
V: TRBV28
J: TRBJ2-1
size: NA

DNA: TGTGCCAGCAGTTTATCAAGGGTGGATAACTATGGCTACACCTTC
CDR3: CASSLSRVDNYGYTF
D: NA
V: TRBV27
J: TRBJ1-2
size: NA

DNA: TGCGCCAGCAGCCAAAAGACAGCTCCTCTCACCACTGAAGCTTTCTTT
CDR3: CASSQKTAPLTTEAFF
D: NA
V: TRBV4-1
J: TRBJ1-1
size: NA

DNA: TGTGCCAGCAGTGAGGGACTCCGGGGGTATGACACTGAAGCTTTCTTT
CDR3: CASSEGLRGYDTEAFF
D: NA
V: TRBV6-1
J: TRBJ1-1
size: few

DNA: TGTGCCAGCAGTTCAGGACAGGACCACGAGCAGTACTTC
CDR3: CASSSGQDHEQYF
D: TRBD1
V: TRBV27
J: TRBJ2-7
size: NA

DNA: TGTGCCAGCAGCCACCCAGGGGGTGAGCAGTTCTTC
CDR3: CASSHPGGEQFF
D: TRBD1
V: TRBV7-3
J: TRBJ2-1
size: NA

DNA: TGTGCCAGCAGCTTATCGGGACATAAAAATGAGCAGTTCTTC
CDR3: CASSLSGHKNEQFF
D: NA
V: TRBV11-2
J: TRBJ2-1
size: NA

DNA: TGTGCCAGCAGCTTGCGGTGGGAGACGGATTTAGGAAATGAGCAGTTCTTC
CDR3: CASSLRWETDLGNEQFF
D: NA
V: TRBV5-6
J: TRBJ2-1
size: NA

DNA: TGTGCCAGCAGCCAAGTAACAGGGTATGACAAAAACATTCAGTACTTC
CDR3: CASSQVTGYDKNIQYF
D: NA
V: TRBV4-2
J: TRBJ2-4
size: NA

DNA: TGTGCCAGCAGCTTAGGGGCAGGGGGAGGCTACACCTTC
CDR3: CASSLGAGGGYTF
D: TRBD1
V: TRBV11-2
J: TRBJ1-2
size: NA

DNA: TGTGCCAGCAGCACCAGGGACAGAAATGAGCAGTTCTTC
CDR3: CASSTRDRNEQFF
D: NA
V: TRBV21-1
J: TRBJ2-1
size: NA

DNA: TGTGCCAGCAGGGCCGGGAGCCGCGGTGAAAAACTGTTTTTT
CDR3: CASRAGSRGEKLFF
D: NA
V: TRBV11-2
J: TRBJ1-4
size: NA

DNA: TGCGCCAGCAGTCAATCTACAACCGCCGGGACAGGGGACAAAAACATTCAGTACTTC
CDR3: CASSQSTTAGTGDKNIQYF
D: TRBD1
V: TRBV23-1
J: TRBJ2-4
size: NA